These 8 T cell receptor beta chains share one sample of origin, sequenced in a study of blood T cells in healthy people across ages. Using a J-beta primer mix together with a sample-barcoded 5' primer, a second PCR was run for roughly 6 to 12 cycles. One entry per CDR3 protein, called by TCRdb with MiXCR from the 5' RACE reads. The repertoire holds roughly 730,000 distinct CDR3 sequences, with approximately 53% as singletons. Source material: blood. The receptors here all came from a middle-aged man in good health.

The chain has TRBV18 and TRBJ1-1; no firm D call. Germline V gene data show CDR1 as KGHSH and CDR2 as LQKENI. V was trimmed by 2 bases and J by 4 bases, leaving 17 bases between them. This CDR3 is built from 16 residues. The CDR3 protein is CASSPKLGPPPTEAFF. The DNA for the CDR3 is TGTGCCAGCTCACCAAAACTAGGTCCTCCTCCCACTGAAGCTTTCTTT.

The chain recombines TRBV7-3 with TRBJ1-1; possible D gene TRBD1, 5 bases. Trimming cost V 5 bases and J 2 bases, with 15 bases left between them. CDR3 length: 15 amino acids. Per the germline V gene, CDR1 is SGHTA and CDR2 is FQGTGA. The chain's CDR3 is CASSTNGGENTEAFF. CDR3 nucleotides: TGTGCCAGCAGCACTAACGGGGGTGAAAACACTGAAGCTTTCTTT. Variable domain in full (rest from reference TRBV7-3 and TRBJ1-1): GAGVSQTPSNKVTEKGKYVELRCDPISGHTALYWYRQSLGQGPEFLIYFQGTGAADDSGLPNDRFFAVRPEGSVSTLKIQRTERGDSAVYLCASSTNGGENTEAFFGQGTRLTVV.

V is TRBV29-1 and J is TRBJ2-5; possible D gene TRBD1, 5 bases. The V end was cut by 3 bases, the J end by 2 bases, with 10 bases between. Germline CDR1 is SQVTM and CDR2 is ANQGSEA. This CDR3 contains 13 residues. The CDR3 reads CSVDAQDQETQYF. Here the CDR3 DNA reads TGCAGCGTTGATGCACAGGATCAAGAGACCCAGTACTTC.

CDR3 amino acids: CASRRETGATYEQYF. Here the CDR3 DNA reads TGCGCCAGCAGACGGGAAACAGGGGCCACCTACGAGCAGTACTTC. The genes are TRBV5-1 and TRBJ2-5; 7 positions match TRBD1. The J call is in doubt because the DNA end fits TRBJ2-7 better. This CDR3 is 15 amino acids long. Germline V lookup: CDR1 SGHRS, CDR2 YFSETQ.

This chain uses TRBV5-1 with TRBJ2-1; 7 nucleotides align to TRBD2. The ends lost 1 base at V and 2 bases at J; junction bases unmatched: 6. Germline lookup yields CDR1 SGHRS and CDR2 YFSETQ. CDR3 size: 16 residues. The CDR3 loop is CASSLLPSGAYNEQFF. CDR3 bases: TGCGCCAGCAGCTTGCTTCCTAGCGGAGCCTACAATGAGCAGTTCTTC.

The CDR3 DNA is TGTGCCAGCAGCCAAGGGACTTCGAAGACCCAGTACTTC. This translates into CASSQGTSKTQYF. The chain combines TRBV3-1 with TRBJ2-5; possibly TRBD2 for D (5 bases). Germline V gene data show CDR1 as LGHDT and CDR2 as YNNKEL (reference sequence). V lost 1 base and J 6 bases, leaving 9 bases between the germline ends. The CDR3 has 13 amino acids.

This clonotype has a handful of counts. V is TRBV4-1 and J is TRBJ2-7, with D possibly TRBD2 on 6 matching bases. The CDR3 covers 15 residues. Germline values: CDR1 MGHRA, CDR2 YSYEKL. The V end was cut by 1 base, the J end by 4 bases, with 14 bases between. DNA of the CDR3: TGCGCCAGCAGCCAAGCGGGAGACCCATTATACGAGCAGTACTTC. It translates to CASSQAGDPLYEQYF.

This rearrangement joins TRBV27 to TRBJ1-4; TRBD1 matches at 8 bases. V dropped 6 bases and J dropped 4; count of bases not matched to a gene: 4. CDR1 and CDR2 (germline): MNHEY, SMNVEV (reference sequence). This CDR3 is 14 amino acids long. The CDR3 sequence: CASRGQGYNEKLFF. DNA for the CDR3: TGTGCCAGCAGAGGACAGGGCTATAATGAAAAACTGTTTTTT.